The 18 T cell receptor beta chains below come from one sample, sequenced in a study of blood T cell repertoires in COVID-19. Only in-frame clones appear in the TCRdb table, and some are missing; sequencing was by immunoSEQ multiplex PCR. Among 120,000 to 150,000 clones listed, approximately 85% were seen once. Sequences were obtained from PBMCs or T cells enriched from blood (not recorded which). These receptor sequences come from a woman aged 50 to 65 with acute COVID-19.

This chain joins TRBV7-2 and TRBJ1-3; tentative D call: TRBD1 (5 bases). Per germline, CDR1 SGHTA and CDR2 FQGNSA. CDR3 length: 16 residues. V was shortened by 1 base and J by 0 bases, with 10 bases between the two germline ends. The CDR3 DNA is TGTGCCAGCAGCTTAGACAGGTTGAGCTCTGGAAACACCATATATTTT. Encoded protein: CASSLDRLSSGNTIYF.

V gene TRBV20-1 combines with J gene TRBJ2-1; D remains ambiguous. The CDR3 covers 11 residues. Germline lookup yields CDR1 DFQATT and CDR2 SNEGSKA (reference sequence). The V and J ends lost 7 bases and 2 bases respectively, with 6 bases between them. The DNA of the CDR3 is TGCAGTGGGGCCCCCTACAATGAGCAGTTCTTC. This gives the protein CSGAPYNEQFF.

The DNA of the CDR3 is TGTGCCAGCAGCAACACGACGGGACTCCCCCGGCATGAGCAGTTCTTC. The encoded protein is CASSNTTGLPRHEQFF. The chain has TRBV7-6 and TRBJ2-1; D is perhaps TRBD2 (6 bases). Germline loops: CDR1 SGHVS, CDR2 FNYEAQ. The CDR3 loop spans 16 amino acids. Trimming cost V 5 bases and J 8 bases, with 22 bases left between them.

This clone was seen only a few times. The chain uses TRBV7-9 and TRBJ1-1; tentatively, D is TRBD1 (6 bases). This CDR3 spans 14 amino acids. V was clipped by 3 bases and J by 4 bases, with 12 bases between them. Germline CDR1 is SEHNR and CDR2 is FQNEAQ (reference sequence). The CDR3 nucleotides read TGTGCCAGCAGCTTGGGGGGGCTGGGCACTGAAGCTTTCTTT. It yields the protein CASSLGGLGTEAFF.

This chain connects TRBV5-1 to TRBJ2-7, with 7 bases that match TRBD2. The CDR3 is 15 amino acids. The germline gives CDR1 SGHRS, CDR2 YFSETQ. V was clipped by 2 bases and J by 2 bases; unmatched bases: 7. CDR3 in amino acids: CASSLASGLTYEQYF. Here the CDR3 DNA reads TGCGCCAGCAGCTTAGCTAGCGGTCTCACCTACGAGCAGTACTTC.

The V call is TRBV7-9, the J call TRBJ2-2; D is perhaps TRBD2 (6 bases). This CDR3 has 18 amino acids. The V and J ends lost 1 base and 4 bases respectively, with 19 bases between them. Germline V gene sequence: CDR1 SEHNR, CDR2 FQNEAQ (reference sequence). This CDR3 reads CASSLGGVRQRGTGELFF. CDR3 coding DNA: TGTGCCAGCAGCTTAGGGGGGGTAAGACAGCGAGGCACCGGGGAGCTGTTTTTT.

CDR3 region: CASSYNGAVRNTEAFF. CDR3 nucleotide sequence: TGTGCCAGCAGTTACAACGGCGCGGTTAGGAACACTGAAGCTTTCTTT. V gene TRBV6-5 combines with J gene TRBJ1-1, with D uncertain. CDR3 size: 16 residues. The V end was cut by 2 bases, the J end by 1 base, with 14 bases between. Germline CDR1 MNHEY, CDR2 SVGAGI.

This clone was counted once. The chain carries TRBV5-1 and TRBJ2-7; TRBD1 might be the D (6 bases). The CDR3 extends over 14 amino acids. CDR1 and CDR2 from the germline V gene are SGHRS and YFSETQ. Trimming shortened V by 5 bases and J by 2 bases, and 14 bases separated the two germline ends. CDR3 nucleotides: TGCGCCAGCAGTATACAGGGTTCCGCCTACGAGCAGTACTTC. Residues: CASSIQGSAYEQYF. Full variable domain (outside the CDR3, taken from reference TRBV5-1 and TRBJ2-7): KAGVTQTPRYLIKTRGQQVTLSCSPISGHRSVSWYQQTPGQGLQFLFEYFSETQRNKGNFPGRFSGRQFSNSRSEMNVSTLELGDSALYLCASSIQGSAYEQYFGPGTRLTVT.

V gene TRBV24-1 combines with J gene TRBJ1-2; D gene ambiguous. Between the trimmed V and J ends, which lost 1 base and 2 bases, there was a span of 7 bases. The CDR3 runs 14 residues. The germline V gene encodes CDR1 KGHDR and CDR2 SFDVKD. CDR3 nucleotide sequence: TGTGCCACCAGTGATTTTTCAGTAAACTATGGCTACACCTTC. Translated: CATSDFSVNYGYTF.

This clone appeared once. The chain links TRBV19 to TRBJ1-2, with D possibly being TRBD1 (5 bases). V lost 3 bases, J lost 3 bases, and 14 bases lay in between. This CDR3 is built from 15 residues. CDR1 LNHDA and CDR2 SQIVND come from the germline V gene (reference sequence). CDR3 in amino acids: CASSMPAGRDYGYTF. CDR3 DNA sequence: TGTGCCAGTAGTATGCCCGCAGGCAGGGACTATGGCTACACCTTC.

The count of this clone is one. The rearrangement uses TRBV7-2 and TRBJ1-4; 7 bases are a match to TRBD1. V shed 6 bases, J shed 7 bases, and the junction held 5 bases outside the gene matches. Germline values: CDR1 SGHTA, CDR2 FQGNSA. The CDR3 length is 13 residues. This chain's CDR3 is CASRTGLGEKLFF. Here the CDR3 DNA reads TGTGCCAGCAGGACAGGGTTGGGTGAAAAACTGTTTTTT.

The CDR3 loop is CASSKGTGGRFGNQPQHF. In DNA, the CDR3 is TGTGCCAGCAGCAAAGGGACAGGGGGTAGGTTCGGCAATCAGCCCCAGCATTTT. The rearrangement joins TRBV7-8 to TRBJ1-5; TRBD1 aligns across 11 bases. The CDR3 has 18 amino acids. The trim removed 5 bases at V and 2 bases at J, leaving 11 bases unmatched. Germline V gives CDR1 SGHVS, CDR2 FQNEAQ.

The rearrangement links TRBV12-3 or TRBV12-4 to TRBJ2-5, with TRBD1 as a possible D gene (6 bases). CDR3 size: 13 residues. V lost 3 bases and J 9 bases, leaving 14 bases between the germline ends. DNA of the CDR3: TGTGCCAGCAGTTTTTGGGGGCCGGAGGCCCAGTACTTC. Translated, it gives CASSFWGPEAQYF.

The chain has TRBV7-2 and TRBJ1-2, with D possibly matching TRBD1 (6 bases). There are 14 residues in the CDR3. From germline, CDR1 is SGHTA and CDR2 FQGNSA. The V end lost 4 bases, the J end lost 2 bases, and 11 bases lay between the germline ends. The CDR3 sequence: CASSSSQGNYGYTF. CDR3 coding DNA: TGTGCCAGCAGCTCCTCCCAGGGGAACTATGGCTACACCTTC.

This clone was counted once. The V and J genes are TRBV6-5 and TRBJ1-5; no firm D call. The CDR3 is made up of 12 amino acids. V was clipped by 7 bases and J by 0 bases, with 4 bases between them. Germline CDR1 and CDR2: MNHEY and SVGAGI. This chain's CDR3 is CASTGSNQPQHF. For the CDR3, the DNA is TGTGCCAGCACGGGTAGCAATCAGCCCCAGCATTTT.

The DNA of the CDR3 is TGTGCCAGTAGAAAGACTAGCGGGAGTTCCGGGGAGCTGTTTTTT. Residues: CASRKTSGSSGELFF. J is TRBJ2-2 and V is TRBV19, with 12 nucleotides matching TRBD2. Per the germline V gene, CDR1 is LNHDA and CDR2 is SQIVND (reference sequence). Losses at the gene ends were 6 bases for V and 6 bases for J; bases not matched to a gene: 5. The CDR3 is made up of 15 amino acids. The whole variable domain, filled in from reference TRBV19 and TRBJ2-2, reads DGGITQSPKYLFRKEGQNVTLSCEQNLNHDAMYWYRQDPGQGLRLIYYSQIVNDFQKGDIAEGYSVSREKKESFPLTVTSAQKNPTAFYLCASRKTSGSSGELFFGEGSRLTVL.

The chain joins TRBV18 to TRBJ2-5; D remains unclear. The germline CDR1 and CDR2 sequences are KGHSH and LQKENI. The length of the CDR3 is 15 residues. V lost 1 base and J 2 bases, leaving 11 bases between the germline ends. CDR3 protein: CASSPRAPQQETQYF. The CDR3 DNA follows: TGTGCCAGCTCACCACGAGCTCCCCAACAAGAGACCCAGTACTTC.

The chain is built from TRBV14 and TRBJ1-3, with D uncertain. The CDR3 spans 16 residues. Germline V CDR1 and CDR2: SGHDN, FVKESK. V was clipped by 0 bases and J by 4 bases, with 13 bases between them. This CDR3 is CASSQERARSGNTIYF. CDR3 coding DNA: TGTGCCAGCAGCCAAGAAAGAGCTCGGTCCGGAAACACCATATATTTT.